Shown below are 3 T cell receptor beta chains from a single sample sequenced in a study of memory CD4+ T cells and cytomegalovirus serostatus. This table comes from immunoSEQ multiplex PCR, and its TCRdb copy is limited to in-frame clones, with some not included. The data hold some 87,000 clones, with 80% observed a single time. Single viable CD3+CD4+CD8-CD45RO+ cells were sorted as the memory CD4+ T cells. The sequencing sample was made of memory CD4+ T cells from blood. These receptors were taken from an adult in good health and CMV-seropositive.

This chain joins TRBV7-8 and TRBJ1-1, with D perhaps TRBD1 (5 bases). The CDR3 loop spans 15 amino acids. The germline V gene encodes CDR1 SGHVS and CDR2 FQNEAQ. Trimming pared 2 bases from V and 6 bases from J, leaving 16 bases between. CDR3 sequence: CASSLSVAGKAEAFF. CDR3 DNA sequence: TGTGCCAGCAGCTTAAGTGTTGCAGGGAAAGCTGAAGCTTTCTTT.

The chain links TRBV19 to TRBJ2-1, with 11 bases matching TRBD2. Germline assignment: CDR1 LNHDA and CDR2 SQIVND (reference sequence). V gave up 6 bases and J gave up 5 bases; unmatched junction bases: 9. CDR3 size: 16 residues. DNA for the CDR3: TGTGCCAGTAGGAGCACGGGACTAGCGGAGAACAATGAGCAGTTCTTC. It is translated as CASRSTGLAENNEQFF.

The chain employs TRBV6-5 and TRBJ2-7; no definite D call. Germline V gene lookup returns CDR1 MNHEY and CDR2 SVGAGI. CDR3 length equals 15 residues. Trimming removed 0 bases at V and 2 bases at J, with 11 bases between. The CDR3 region is CASSYSIGSPYEQYF. Here the CDR3 DNA reads TGTGCCAGCAGTTACTCGATAGGCTCGCCCTACGAGCAGTACTTC.